Listed here are 18 T cell receptor beta chains from one sample, sequenced in a study of T cell responses to AZD1222 COVID-19 vaccine. Some clones are missing from TCRdb's copy, which holds only in-frame ones; the method was immunoSEQ multiplex PCR. The sample gives fewer than 130,000 clones, around 93% of which show up once; about 3% is in the top ten. Sequences were derived from peripheral blood, sampled 28 days after the second AZD1222 dose. These receptors were collected from an adult who received the AZD1222 COVID-19 vaccine.

On this clone: The junction departs from germline at one end; a sequencing error may be responsible. J is TRBJ1-2 and V is TRBV6-4; no clear D. Germline V CDR1 and CDR2: MRHNA, SNTAGT. The length of the CDR3 is 15 residues. CDR3 amino acids: CASSDHVEVFVSALF. The CDR3 bases are TGTGCCAGCAGTGACCACGTGGAGGTTTTCGTGTCAGCTCTATTC.

The CDR3 bases are TGCGCCAGCAGCTTCGACAAACGGCATCCTGGGGCCAACGTCCTGACTTTC. Translating gives CASSFDKRHPGANVLTF. This rearrangement joins TRBV5-1 to TRBJ2-6; D not certain. This CDR3 comprises 17 residues. Germline V gene data show CDR1 as SGHRS and CDR2 as YFSETQ. The V end lost 2 bases, the J end lost 2 bases, and 14 bases lay between the germline ends.

The chain recombines TRBV19 with TRBJ2-3; weak D call: TRBD1 (5 bases). This CDR3 has 14 amino acids. CDR1 is LNHDA and CDR2 is SQIVND in the germline V gene (reference sequence). Between the trimmed V and J ends, which lost 5 bases and 2 bases, there was a span of 11 bases. CDR3 sequence reads: CASSPDRNTDTQYF. The CDR3 DNA follows: TGTGCCAGTAGTCCTGACAGAAACACAGATACGCAGTATTTT.

This chain links TRBV3-1 (or the pseudogene TRBV3-2) with TRBJ2-5; D is perhaps TRBD1 (6 bases). Germline CDR1 LGHDT, CDR2 YNNKEL (reference sequence). The CDR3 is made up of 17 amino acids. Trimming cost V 0 bases and J 4 bases, with 18 bases left between them. The CDR3 coding sequence is TGTGCCAGCAGCCAAGATCGGAAAGGGGGATGGCGAGAGACCCAGTACTTC. Translated: CASSQDRKGGWRETQYF.

The rearrangement joins TRBV20-1 to TRBJ1-1; D ambiguous. The CDR3 is 14 amino acids. With 4 bases removed from V and 0 bases from J, the gap between germline ends came to 12 bases. Germline V CDR1 and CDR2: DFQATT, SNEGSKA (reference sequence). CDR3 region: CSANDTVMNTEAFF. DNA of the CDR3: TGCAGTGCTAATGATACAGTTATGAACACTGAAGCTTTCTTT.

This clone was recorded only once. The rearrangement joins TRBV7-9 to TRBJ1-1; D is unclear. CDR3 size: 15 residues. Germline CDR1 SEHNR, CDR2 FQNEAQ (reference sequence). V lost 0 bases and J 7 bases, leaving 15 bases between the germline ends. The CDR3 nucleotides read TGTGCCAGCAGCTTAGCGCTCGATGGAGGGAATGAAGCTTTCTTT. This gives the protein CASSLALDGGNEAFF.

This chain joins TRBV4-2 and TRBJ2-3; 9 bases fit TRBD2. Germline values: CDR1 LGHNA, CDR2 YNFKEQ. V gave up 7 bases and J gave up 0 bases; unmatched junction bases: 14. The CDR3 runs 18 residues. The CDR3 sequence is CASTSRGSGGPSTDTQYF. The CDR3 nucleotides read TGTGCCAGCACCTCACGAGGAAGCGGGGGGCCCAGCACAGATACGCAGTATTTT.

The rearrangement links TRBV29-1 to TRBJ2-5, with 12 bases identical to TRBD2. Germline lookup yields CDR1 SQVTM and CDR2 ANQGSEA. The CDR3 has 18 residues. Germline trimming cut 7 bases from V and 5 bases from J; bases unmatched to any gene: 20. This CDR3 reads CSALPGLAGGLSVETQYF. Here the CDR3 DNA reads TGCAGCGCACTCCCGGGGCTAGCGGGAGGGCTTAGTGTGGAGACCCAGTACTTC.

The chain carries TRBV9 and TRBJ1-4, with D possibly being TRBD1 (6 bases). Germline V lookup: CDR1 SGDLS, CDR2 YYNGEE. This CDR3 region has 13 residues. V was clipped by 3 bases and J by 7 bases, with 10 bases between them. The chain's CDR3 is CASSETGSEKLFF. The CDR3 bases are TGTGCCAGCAGCGAGACAGGTAGTGAAAAACTGTTTTTT.

This clone was counted a single time. This chain connects TRBV11-1 to TRBJ1-5; D unresolved. The CDR3 runs 13 residues. CDR1 is SGHAT, CDR2 FQDESV, per germline (reference sequence). V lost 5 bases and J 3 bases, leaving 8 bases between the germline ends. The CDR3 coding sequence is TGTGCCAGCAGCCCAGACCACAATCAGCCCCAGCATTTT. This translates into CASSPDHNQPQHF.

The chain recombines TRBV28 with TRBJ1-1; no clear D. CDR1 and CDR2 from the germline V gene are MDHEN and SYDVKM. The CDR3 covers 14 residues. V gave up 9 bases and J gave up 4 bases, with 18 bases separating them. This CDR3 is CASHWKGRATEAFF. Here the CDR3 DNA reads TGTGCCAGTCATTGGAAAGGGCGGGCCACTGAAGCTTTCTTT.

The table lists this clone with a count of one. The rearrangement uses TRBV6-2 or TRBV6-3 and TRBJ1-5; no clear D. The CDR3 contains 16 residues. The V gene lost 2 bases and the J gene lost 2 bases, with 13 bases spanning the gap. The germline V gene encodes CDR1 MNHEY and CDR2 SVGEGT. The CDR3 here is CASSYRALEGNQPQHF. For the CDR3, the DNA is TGTGCCAGCAGTTACCGTGCGCTGGAGGGCAATCAGCCCCAGCATTTT.

Here the CDR3 DNA reads TGCGCCAGCTCCGGGGCAGGTGGGGGGAACACTGAAGCTTTCTTT. Protein sequence: CASSGAGGGNTEAFF. The chain employs TRBV5-1 and TRBJ1-1, with TRBD1 as a possible D gene (5 bases). Germline V gene sequence: CDR1 SGHRS, CDR2 YFSETQ. V shed 7 bases and J shed 1 base, with 17 bases lying between them. This CDR3 contains 15 residues.

The genes are TRBV19 and TRBJ2-5; TRBD1 matches 7 bases. Germline trimming cut 5 bases from V and 3 bases from J; bases unmatched to any gene: 15. Germline V CDR1 and CDR2: LNHDA, SQIVND (reference sequence). The CDR3 runs 17 residues. The CDR3 DNA reads TGTGCCAGTAGTCAACGAGATGTATACGGGACAGAAGAGACCCAGTACTTC. Translated, it gives CASSQRDVYGTEETQYF.

The chain recombines TRBV2 with TRBJ1-1; D remains unclear. V lost 7 bases, J lost 7 bases, and 16 bases lay in between. The CDR3 has 13 residues. The germline gives CDR1 SNHLY, CDR2 FYNNEI. This CDR3 is CASTRLGRSEAFF. CDR3 nucleotide sequence: TGTGCCAGCACCCGTCTGGGTCGGAGTGAAGCTTTCTTT.

V is TRBV27 and J is TRBJ1-1; a possible D gene is TRBD1 (5 bases). CDR1 and CDR2 (germline): MNHEY, SMNVEV (reference sequence). With 2 bases removed from V and 10 bases from J, the gap between germline ends came to 11 bases. The CDR3 loop spans 12 amino acids. Here the CDR3 DNA reads TGTGCCAGCAGTTTACGAGCAGGGACAGCTTTCTTT. This codes for CASSLRAGTAFF.

The gene calls are TRBV11-2 and TRBJ1-4; 7 nucleotides match TRBD1. The germline gives CDR1 SGHAT, CDR2 FQNNGV. The V gene end was trimmed by 1 base and the J gene end by 7 bases; junction bases not matched to a gene: 6. The CDR3 is 15 amino acids. The CDR3 loop reads CASSLAGNRGEKLFF. Written as DNA, the CDR3 is TGTGCCAGCAGCTTAGCGGGGAACAGGGGTGAAAAACTGTTTTTT. Full variable domain (rest looked up from reference TRBV11-2 and TRBJ1-4): EAGVAQSPRYKIIEKRQSVAFWCNPISGHATLYWYQQILGQGPKLLIQFQNNGVVDDSQLPKDRFSAERLKGVDSTLKIQPAKLEDSAVYLCASSLAGNRGEKLFFGSGTQLSVL.

The chain has TRBV14 and TRBJ1-5; no clear D gene. There are 13 residues in the CDR3. Trimming left V 0 bases short and J 6 bases short, with 6 bases between. Germline CDR1 SGHDN, CDR2 FVKESK. CDR3 residues: CASSQDKGQPQHF. The DNA for the CDR3 is TGTGCCAGCAGCCAAGATAAGGGTCAGCCCCAGCATTTT. Full variable domain (missing parts from reference TRBV14 and TRBJ1-5): EAGVTQFPSHSVIEKGQTVTLRCDPISGHDNLYWYRRVMGKEIKFLLHFVKESKQDESGMPNNRFLAERTGGTYSTLKVQPAELEDSGVYFCASSQDKGQPQHFGDGTRLSIL.